These T cell receptor beta chains were read from a single sample in a study of monozygotic twins with inflammatory bowel disease. TCRdb re-analyzed the 5' RACE reads; it lists each CDR3 protein once, without DNA. The sample has some 440,000 distinct CDR3 sequences, and its top ten clones hold 2% to 3%. The sequencing input was blood. The receptors here all came from a human donor with ulcerative colitis or Crohn's disease, or a healthy co-twin of an affected twin (not recorded which). Both conserved end residues are part of each CDR3. Fields, in order: J gene, V gene, CDR3 length, CDR3 protein.

>TRBJ2-1|TRBV12-3/TRBV12-4|15
CASSLLSTVYNEQFF
>TRBJ1-1|TRBV5-5|15
CASSLGRGPTFEAFF
>TRBJ2-7|TRBV7-2|14
CASSFMGTSYEQYF
>TRBJ2-2|TRBV28|16
CASSPPRGRIAGELFF
>TRBJ2-2|TRBV25-1|13
CASSEGRAGELFF
>TRBJ2-7|TRBV5-1|15
CASSSVTGSVYEQYF
>TRBJ2-3|TRBV20-1|14
CSAGTSGRADTQYF
>TRBJ1-2|TRBV5-4|13
CASSSQGNYGYTF
>TRBJ2-4|TRBV12-3/TRBV12-4|13
CASSLSETTHQYF
>TRBJ2-5|TRBV4-2|15
CASSQRGTELETQYF
>TRBJ2-1|TRBV4-2|13
CASSQALGYEQFF
>TRBJ2-1|TRBV5-1|16
CASSLPAAGGLNEQFF
>TRBJ2-3|TRBV20-1|13
CSARDGLQDTQYF
>TRBJ1-4|TRBV7-9|13
CASSSSTGEKLFF
>TRBJ2-5|TRBV4-2|15
CASSQDQLAGETQYF
>TRBJ2-7|TRBV7-2|12
CASSGGGYEQYF
>TRBJ2-1|TRBV5-1|15
CASSPEGAGNNEQFF
>TRBJ2-1|TRBV28|14
CASSLKGDHNEQFF
>TRBJ1-5|TRBV5-6|14
CASSSDRLNQPQHF
>TRBJ1-1|TRBV19|15
CASSSPRAQVTEAFF
>TRBJ2-2|TRBV5-1|17
CASSLVIGAERAGELFF
>TRBJ2-2|TRBV28|16
CASSPMGTGVSGELFF
>TRBJ2-5|TRBV30|14
CAWSAASGQETQYF
>TRBJ1-2|TRBV29-1|11
CSAIQGARREF
>TRBJ1-1|TRBV5-4|15
CASSISAATGPEAFF
>TRBJ2-7|TRBV11-1|15
CASSSVGIFSYEQYF
>TRBJ2-3|TRBV12-3/TRBV12-4|14
CASTLGGFTDTQYF
>TRBJ2-1|TRBV7-2|13
CASTRQGYNEQFF
>TRBJ2-2|TRBV20-1|14
CSANGQTNTGELFF
>TRBJ2-7|TRBV3-1|13
CASSQEQGYEQYF
>TRBJ1-1|TRBV7-8|13
CASSSSGPAEAFF
>TRBJ2-2|TRBV4-3|14
CASSRLAGGVELFF
>TRBJ2-7|TRBV7-3|14
CASSCGDGSYEQYF
>TRBJ1-1|TRBV20-1|17
CSAREPRRGALNTEAFF
>TRBJ1-5|TRBV7-2|16
CASSSLGQGNNQPQHF
>TRBJ2-7|TRBV4-1|15
CASSTFWGASYEQYF
>TRBJ1-1|TRBV20-1|13
CSARGFLRTEAFF
>TRBJ2-7|TRBV19|14
CASSISGTVGEQYF
>TRBJ1-4|TRBV2|14
CASSDAGGMEKLFF
>TRBJ2-3|TRBV9|17
CASSVGGTSGRTDTQYF
>TRBJ1-3|TRBV2|15
CASSEGTLSGNTIYF
>TRBJ1-1|TRBV4-2|16
CASSQRQGQFNTEAFF
>TRBJ2-7|TRBV5-1|14
CATSPGLAGVEQYF
>TRBJ2-7|TRBV9|15
CASSVEPGGYYEQYF
>TRBJ2-2|TRBV12-3/TRBV12-4|16
CASSLSGAGGSGELFF
>TRBJ2-5|TRBV7-2|13
CASSLESLETQYF
>TRBJ2-5|TRBV27|16
CASSLSGGEPQETQYF
>TRBJ1-1|TRBV20-1|13
CSARWSGNTEAFF
>TRBJ1-1|TRBV14|15
CASSPLPGQTTEAFF
>TRBJ1-5|TRBV28|12
CASRVEVQPQHF
>TRBJ2-6|TRBV20-1|15
CSATGTGAGANVLTF
>TRBJ1-1|TRBV18|17
CASSPSGDRSFTTEAFF
>TRBJ2-1|TRBV4-1|16
CASSHPRGTPYNEQFF
>TRBJ2-3|TRBV10-3|13
CAISESYVDTQYF
>TRBJ2-1|TRBV7-2|13
CASSSDRYNEQFF
>TRBJ1-1|TRBV7-2|15
CASSRNLGRNTEAFF
>TRBJ1-1|TRBV5-1|14
CASSPGQQNTEAFF